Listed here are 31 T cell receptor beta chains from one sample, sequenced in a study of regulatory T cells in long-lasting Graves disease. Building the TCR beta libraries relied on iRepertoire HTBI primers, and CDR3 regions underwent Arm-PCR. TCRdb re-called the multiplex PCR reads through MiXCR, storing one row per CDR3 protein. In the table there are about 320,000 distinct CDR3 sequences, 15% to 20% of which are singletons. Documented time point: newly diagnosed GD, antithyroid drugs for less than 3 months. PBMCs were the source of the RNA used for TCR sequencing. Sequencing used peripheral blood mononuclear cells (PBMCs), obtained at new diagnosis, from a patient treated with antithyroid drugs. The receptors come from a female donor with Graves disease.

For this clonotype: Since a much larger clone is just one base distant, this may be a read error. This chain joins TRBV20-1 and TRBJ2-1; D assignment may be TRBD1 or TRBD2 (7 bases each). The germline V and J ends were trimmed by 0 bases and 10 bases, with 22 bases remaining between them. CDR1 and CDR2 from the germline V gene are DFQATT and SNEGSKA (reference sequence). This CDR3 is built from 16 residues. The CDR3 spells CSARDAGLTGRAEQFF. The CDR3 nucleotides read TGCAGTGCTAGAGATGCGGGGTTGACAGGGAGGGCCGAGCAGTTCTTC.

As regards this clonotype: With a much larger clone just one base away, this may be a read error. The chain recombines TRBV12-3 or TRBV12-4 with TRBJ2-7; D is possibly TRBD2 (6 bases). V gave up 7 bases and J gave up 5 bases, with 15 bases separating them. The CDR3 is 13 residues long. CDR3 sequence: CASNFPGGDEQYF. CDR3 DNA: TGTGCCAGCAATTTTCCTGGAGGGGACGAGCAGTACTTC.

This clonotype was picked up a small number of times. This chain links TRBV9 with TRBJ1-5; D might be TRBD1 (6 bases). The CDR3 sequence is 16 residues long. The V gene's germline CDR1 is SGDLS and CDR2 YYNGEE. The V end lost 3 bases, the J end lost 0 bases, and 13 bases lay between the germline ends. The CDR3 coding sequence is TGTGCCAGCAGCGCCACGGACAGCCATAGCAATCAGCCCCAGCATTTT. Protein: CASSATDSHSNQPQHF.

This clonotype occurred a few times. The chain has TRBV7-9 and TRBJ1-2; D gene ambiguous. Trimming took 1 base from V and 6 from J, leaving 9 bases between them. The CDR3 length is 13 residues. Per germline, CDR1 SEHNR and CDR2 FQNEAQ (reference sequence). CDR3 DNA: TGTGCCAGCAGCTTAGTGGCGGAAAATGGCTACACCTTC. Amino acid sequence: CASSLVAENGYTF.

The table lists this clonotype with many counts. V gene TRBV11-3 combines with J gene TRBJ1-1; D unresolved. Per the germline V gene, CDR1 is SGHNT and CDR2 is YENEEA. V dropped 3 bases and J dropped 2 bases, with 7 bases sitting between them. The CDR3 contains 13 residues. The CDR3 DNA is TGTGCCAGCAGCTTCTCAGATAACACTGAAGCTTTCTTT. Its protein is CASSFSDNTEAFF.

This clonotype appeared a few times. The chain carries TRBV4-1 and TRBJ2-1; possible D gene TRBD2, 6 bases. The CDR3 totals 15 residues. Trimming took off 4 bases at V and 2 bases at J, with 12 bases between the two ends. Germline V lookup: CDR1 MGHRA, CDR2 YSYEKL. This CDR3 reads CASSPKAGPYNEQFF. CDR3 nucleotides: TGCGCCAGCAGCCCAAAGGCGGGGCCCTACAATGAGCAGTTCTTC.

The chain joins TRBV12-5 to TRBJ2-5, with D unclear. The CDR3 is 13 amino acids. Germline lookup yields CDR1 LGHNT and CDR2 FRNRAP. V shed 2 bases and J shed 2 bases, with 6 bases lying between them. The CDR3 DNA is TGTGCTAGTGGTTTGTTTTCTCAAGAGACCCAGTACTTC. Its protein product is CASGLFSQETQYF.

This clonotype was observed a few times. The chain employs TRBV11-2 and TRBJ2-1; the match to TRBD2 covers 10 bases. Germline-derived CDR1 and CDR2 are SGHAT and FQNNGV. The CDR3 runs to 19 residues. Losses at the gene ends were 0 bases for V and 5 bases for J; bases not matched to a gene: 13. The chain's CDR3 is CASSLETNYPGLANNEQFF. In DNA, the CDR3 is TGTGCCAGCAGCTTAGAAACCAATTATCCGGGACTAGCGAACAATGAGCAGTTCTTC.

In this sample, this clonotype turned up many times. Here the CDR3 reads CASSATTNGNTIYF. CDR3 coding DNA: TGCGCCAGCAGCGCGACAACGAATGGAAACACCATATATTTT. The chain has TRBV5-1 and TRBJ1-3; D gene uncertain. Germline V gene lookup returns CDR1 SGHRS and CDR2 YFSETQ. Trimming removed 4 bases from V and 3 bases from J, with 11 bases in between. The CDR3 covers 14 residues.

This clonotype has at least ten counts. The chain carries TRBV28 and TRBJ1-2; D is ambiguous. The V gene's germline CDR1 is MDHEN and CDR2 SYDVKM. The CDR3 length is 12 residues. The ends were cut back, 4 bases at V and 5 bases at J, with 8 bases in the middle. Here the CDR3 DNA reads TGTGCCAGCAGTTCCCCCCCGTATGGCTACACCTTC. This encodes CASSSPPYGYTF.

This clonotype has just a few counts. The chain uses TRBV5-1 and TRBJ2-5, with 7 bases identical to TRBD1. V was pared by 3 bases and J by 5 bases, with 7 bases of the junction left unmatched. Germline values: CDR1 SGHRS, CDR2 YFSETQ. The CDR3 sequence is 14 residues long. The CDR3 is CASSYTKQGETQYF. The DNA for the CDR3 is TGCGCCAGCAGCTACACAAAACAGGGGGAGACCCAGTACTTC.

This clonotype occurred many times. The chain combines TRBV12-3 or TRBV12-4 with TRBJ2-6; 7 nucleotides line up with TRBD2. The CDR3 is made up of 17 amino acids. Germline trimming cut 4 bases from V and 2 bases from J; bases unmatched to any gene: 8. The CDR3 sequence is CASSYGVLATGANVLTF. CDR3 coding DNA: TGTGCCAGCAGTTACGGGGTACTAGCGACTGGGGCCAACGTCCTGACTTTC.

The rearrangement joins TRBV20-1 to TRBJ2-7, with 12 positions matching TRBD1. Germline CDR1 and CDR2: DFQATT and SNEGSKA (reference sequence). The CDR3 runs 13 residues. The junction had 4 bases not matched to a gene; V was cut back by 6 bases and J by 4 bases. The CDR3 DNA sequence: TGCAGTGCGGGACAGGGGGCGTCATACGAGCAGTACTTC. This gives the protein CSAGQGASYEQYF.

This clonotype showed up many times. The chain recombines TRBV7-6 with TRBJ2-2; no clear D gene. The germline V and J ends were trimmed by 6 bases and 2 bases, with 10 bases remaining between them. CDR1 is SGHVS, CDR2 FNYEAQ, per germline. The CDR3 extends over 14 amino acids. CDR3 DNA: TGTGCCAGCAGTGTAGGGATTAACACCGGGGAGCTGTTTTTT. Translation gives CASSVGINTGELFF.

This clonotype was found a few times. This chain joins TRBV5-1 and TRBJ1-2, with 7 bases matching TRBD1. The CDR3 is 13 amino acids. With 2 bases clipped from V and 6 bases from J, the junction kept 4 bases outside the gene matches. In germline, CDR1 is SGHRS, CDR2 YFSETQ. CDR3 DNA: TGCGCCAGCAGCTTAGACAGGGAGAATGGCTACACCTTC. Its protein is CASSLDRENGYTF.

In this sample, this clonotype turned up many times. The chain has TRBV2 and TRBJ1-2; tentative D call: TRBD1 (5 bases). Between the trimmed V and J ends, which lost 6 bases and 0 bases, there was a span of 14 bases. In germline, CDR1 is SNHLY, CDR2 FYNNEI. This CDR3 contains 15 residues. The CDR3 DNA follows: TGTGCCAGCAGGGGGGAGAGAGCTTCTAACTATGGCTACACCTTC. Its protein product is CASRGERASNYGYTF.

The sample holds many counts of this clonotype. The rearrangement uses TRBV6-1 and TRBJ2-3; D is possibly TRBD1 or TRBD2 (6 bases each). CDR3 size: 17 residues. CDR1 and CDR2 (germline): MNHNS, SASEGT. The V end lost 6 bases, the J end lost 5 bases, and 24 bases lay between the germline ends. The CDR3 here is CASRSSPRGGTGDTQYF. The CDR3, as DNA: TGTGCCAGCAGGTCTTCCCCCAGGGGCGGGACCGGAGATACGCAGTATTTT.

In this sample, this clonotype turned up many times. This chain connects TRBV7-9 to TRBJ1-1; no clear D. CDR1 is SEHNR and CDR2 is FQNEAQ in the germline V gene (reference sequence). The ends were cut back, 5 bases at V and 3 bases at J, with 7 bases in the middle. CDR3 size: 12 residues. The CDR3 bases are TGTGCCAGCAGCCTCACGGACACTGAAGCTTTCTTT. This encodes CASSLTDTEAFF.

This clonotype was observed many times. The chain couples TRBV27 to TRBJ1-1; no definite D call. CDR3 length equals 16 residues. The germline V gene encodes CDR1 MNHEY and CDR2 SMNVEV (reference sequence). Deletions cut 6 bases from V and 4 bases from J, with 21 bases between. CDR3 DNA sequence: TGTGCCAGCAGCAAACTCGGGAGCGTCGCTACCACTGAAGCTTTCTTT. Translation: CASSKLGSVATTEAFF.

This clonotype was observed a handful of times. The CDR3 is CSALTSGVTDTQYF. CDR3 nucleotide sequence: TGCAGTGCTCTGACTAGCGGGGTAACAGATACGCAGTATTTT. J is TRBJ2-3 and V is TRBV20-1; the match to TRBD2 covers 11 bases. This CDR3 contains 14 residues. Germline V gene data show CDR1 as DFQATT and CDR2 as SNEGSKA (reference sequence). V trimming: 5 bases; J trimming: 3 bases; junction bases outside the gene matches: 4.

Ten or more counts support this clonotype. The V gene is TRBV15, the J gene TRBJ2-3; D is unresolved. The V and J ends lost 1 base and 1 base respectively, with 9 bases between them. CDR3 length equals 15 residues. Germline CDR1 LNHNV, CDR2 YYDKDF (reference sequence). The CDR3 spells CATSRGTYGTDTQYF. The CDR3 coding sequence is TGTGCCACCAGCAGAGGGACCTACGGCACAGATACGCAGTATTTT.

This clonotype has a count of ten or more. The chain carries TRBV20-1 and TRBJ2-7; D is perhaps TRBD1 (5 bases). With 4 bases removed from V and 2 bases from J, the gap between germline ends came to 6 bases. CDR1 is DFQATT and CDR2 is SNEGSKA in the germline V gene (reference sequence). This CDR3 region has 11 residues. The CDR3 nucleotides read TGCAGTGCTACAGGGACCTACGAGCAGTACTTC. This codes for CSATGTYEQYF.

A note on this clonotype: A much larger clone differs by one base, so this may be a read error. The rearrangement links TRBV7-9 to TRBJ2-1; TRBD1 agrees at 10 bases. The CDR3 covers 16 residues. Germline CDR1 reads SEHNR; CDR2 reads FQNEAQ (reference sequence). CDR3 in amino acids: CASSSGGTGAYNEQLF. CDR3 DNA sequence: TGTGCCAGCAGCTCAGGAGGGACAGGGGCCTACAATGAGCAGCTCTTC. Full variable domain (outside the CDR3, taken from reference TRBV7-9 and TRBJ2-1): DTGVSQNPRHKITKRGQNVTFRCDPISEHNRLYWYRQTLGQGPEFLTYFQNEAQLEKSRLLSDRFSAERPKGSFSTLEIQRTEQGDSAMYLCASSSGGTGAYNEQLFGPGTRLTVL.

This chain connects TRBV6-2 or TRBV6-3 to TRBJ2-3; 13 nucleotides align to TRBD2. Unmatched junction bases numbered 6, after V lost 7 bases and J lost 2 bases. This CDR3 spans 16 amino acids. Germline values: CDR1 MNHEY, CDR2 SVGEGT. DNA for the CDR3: TGTGCCAGCACCCCGACTAGCGGGAGGCCCACAGATACGCAGTATTTT. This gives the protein CASTPTSGRPTDTQYF.

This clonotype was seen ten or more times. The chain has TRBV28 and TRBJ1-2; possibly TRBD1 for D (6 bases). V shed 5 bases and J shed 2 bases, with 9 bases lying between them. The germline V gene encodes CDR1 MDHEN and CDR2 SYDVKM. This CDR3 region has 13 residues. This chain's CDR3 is CASSITGNYGYTF. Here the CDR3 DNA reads TGTGCCAGCAGTATAACAGGGAACTATGGCTACACCTTC.

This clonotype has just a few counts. CDR3: CATSDFRDRGGGTQYF. The DNA of the CDR3 is TGTGCCACCAGTGATTTTAGGGACAGGGGAGGTGGGACCCAGTACTTC. This chain uses TRBV24-1 with TRBJ2-5; 10 nucleotides line up with TRBD1. This CDR3 comprises 16 residues. The V gene's germline CDR1 is KGHDR and CDR2 SFDVKD. With V trimmed by 1 base and J by 7 bases, 8 bases remained unmatched.

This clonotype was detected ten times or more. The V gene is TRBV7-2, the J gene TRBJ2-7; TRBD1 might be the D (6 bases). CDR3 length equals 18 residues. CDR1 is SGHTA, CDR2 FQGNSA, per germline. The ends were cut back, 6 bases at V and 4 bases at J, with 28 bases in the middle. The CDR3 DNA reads TGTGCCAGCAGGCCCTCAAGGGCGGCTGGACCCAGGGGTTACGAGCAGTACTTC. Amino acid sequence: CASRPSRAAGPRGYEQYF.

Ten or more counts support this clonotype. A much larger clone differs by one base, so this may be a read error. Here the CDR3 DNA reads TGTGCCGGCAGGACGAAGAGTAACTATGGCTACACCTTC. Its protein product is CAGRTKSNYGYTF. J is TRBJ1-2 and V is TRBV6-1; D gene unclear. Germline V gene data show CDR1 as MNHNS and CDR2 as SASEGT. The CDR3 is made up of 13 amino acids.

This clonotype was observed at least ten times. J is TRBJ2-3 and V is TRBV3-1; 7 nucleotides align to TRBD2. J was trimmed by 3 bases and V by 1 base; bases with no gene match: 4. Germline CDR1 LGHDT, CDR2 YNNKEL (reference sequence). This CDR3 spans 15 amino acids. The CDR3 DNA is TGTGCCAGCAGCCAAGTAACTAGCGAGACAGATACGCAGTATTTT. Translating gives CASSQVTSETDTQYF.

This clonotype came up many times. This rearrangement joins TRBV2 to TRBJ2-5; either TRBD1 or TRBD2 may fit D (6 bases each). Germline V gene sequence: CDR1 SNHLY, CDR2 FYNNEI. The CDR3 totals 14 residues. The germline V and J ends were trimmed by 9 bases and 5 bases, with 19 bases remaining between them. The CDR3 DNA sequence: TGTGCCAGGAGGGACCGGGGGCCCCCCGAGACCCAGTACTTC. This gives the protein CARRDRGPPETQYF.

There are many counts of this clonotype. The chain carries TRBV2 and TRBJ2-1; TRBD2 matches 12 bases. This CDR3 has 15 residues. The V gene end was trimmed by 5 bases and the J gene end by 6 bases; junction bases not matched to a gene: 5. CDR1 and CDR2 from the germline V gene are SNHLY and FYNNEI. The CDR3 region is CASSQLAGGLNEQFF. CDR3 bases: TGTGCCAGCAGTCAACTAGCGGGAGGCCTCAATGAGCAGTTCTTC.